This T cell receptor (beta chain) is drawn from a study of T cell responses to AZD1222 COVID-19 vaccine (dated by TCRdb to about 2021). Background on the whole study: A total of 230 to 250 trial participants underwent TCR sequencing, of whom 200 to 220 received two doses of AZD1222 and 26 received two doses of the MenACWY control vaccine. Enrollment into the trials was organized by age into subgroups of 18-55, 56-69 and 70-plus years, and those subgroups contained approximately 160, 26 and 62 TCR-sequenced participants, respectively. Study-wide findings and limitations: Only five or six AZD1222 recipients were SARS-CoV-2 seropositive at baseline, limiting conclusions about previously exposed vaccinees. The whole spike protein was spanned by vaccine-associated CD4 TCRs, and dominant responses were seen in regions 160-218 and 743-854. Because no day 14 peak-response samples were available, the repertoires could be characterized only after the peak T cell response. Epitopes outside the regions mutated in the B.1.351 and B.1.1.7 variants were reportedly recognized by nearly half of the unique spike-specific TCRs. The 56-69-year group was small, and its depth increase did not reach significance, likely because of low power. After two AZD1222 doses, spike-specific TCR breadth and depth were significantly higher than at day 0 and than in MenACWY recipients. Participants were mostly white British, with more females than males. The authors suggested clonal diversity may have been underestimated.

The CDR3 regions of human TCRbeta chains were analyzed by immunosequencing. As for the original processing: Repertoire TCRs were checked for matches against a reference library of SARS-CoV-2-specific TCRs that had been generated using the MIRA antigen-specificity platform. Breadth was defined as the fraction of unique TCRs that were SARS-CoV-2-associated, and depth was defined as the fraction of total T cells that were SARS-CoV-2-associated. Using the MIRA data, every spike-specific TCR was mapped to the spike region that the TCR reacted to and assigned to either a CD4 or a CD8 class. Log10-transformed breadth and depth values were compared by one-way ANOVA with Sidak's multiple comparisons tests. TCRdb took this table from immuneACCESS and kept in-frame rearrangements with V and J called. Such tables lack part of the clones; where checked against another copy, unresolved V genes explain under half of the gap, and the rest is unexplained. V and J calls and clone size are those listed in that table; D and trimming were worked out from the DNA. The sample table shows about 120,000 clones, and roughly 85% are seen once. The ten largest clonotypes hold approximately 19% of the sample.

Regarding this clone: Its antigen target is currently unknown. No much larger clone is present one base from it, and per-base qualities are unavailable.

This specimen's time point label, per the study, means: baseline before first vaccination. This specimen's treatment or condition label, interpreted: meningococcal conjugate vaccine given as trial control. The vaccinee samples were drawn from two UK trials, COV001 and COV002, one of which was a single-blind randomized controlled phase 2/3 trial testing AZD1222 (ChAdOx1 nCoV-19) in healthy adults. Trial participant PBMC samples were collected at day 0 and day 28 after the second dose for TCRbeta chain sequencing. The CDR1 and CDR2 encoded by the germline V gene are LGHNA and YNFKEQ. V trim: 4 bases; J trim: 4 bases; unmatched bases: 7. Including cysteine and phenylalanine, the CDR3 has 16 amino acids. Only the CDR3 portion is preserved as DNA: 48 bases, with reading frame beginning at the first base.

Here the sequenced sample was peripheral blood, taken on day 0 of MenACWY control vaccination. The chain links TRBV4-2 with TRBJ2-1, and TRBD2 matches 10 of the central bases. The TCR was taken from an adult in good health. The CDR3 reads CASSPGRTSGYNEQFF. Here is the DNA: TGTGCCAGCAGCCCCGGGCGGACTAGCGGTTACAATGAGCAGTTCTTC.